This TCR beta chain was sequenced for a study of T-cell memory formation after mild COVID-19. Overall study findings and caveats: Among CD4+ contracting clones, most were CM and EM, and CD8+ ones EMRA. Contracting clones from day 15 to 85 had balanced CD4/CD8; later expanders favoured CD4+. The study detected some responding clones in pre-infection memory, suggesting cross-reactive memory joined.

CDR3 length: 13 amino acids. Trimming took off 3 bases at V and 5 bases at J, with 11 bases between the two ends. Germline values: CDR1 SNHLY, CDR2 FYNNEI. As concerns this clonotype: Its antigen is currently unknown.

After 5'RACE with constant-segment primers, TCR alpha and TCR beta cDNA libraries carrying sample barcodes and UMIs were obtained. TCRdb fed the 5' RACE reads into MiXCR, producing one record per CDR3 protein. The table records over 150,000 distinct CDR3 sequences, around a fifth of them present only once. V and J are TRBV2 and TRBJ2-7; possibly TRBD1 for D (5 bases). The clonotype was recovered from an adult woman who had mild COVID-19 (a few samples of this study predate the infection). Cell type and time point are not known. The specimen was PBMCs or a T cell subset sorted from them (not recorded which). CDR3 sequence (DNA): TGTGCCAGCAGTGACAGGGCCGGAGACGAGCAGTACTTC. Protein product: CASSDRAGDEQYF.